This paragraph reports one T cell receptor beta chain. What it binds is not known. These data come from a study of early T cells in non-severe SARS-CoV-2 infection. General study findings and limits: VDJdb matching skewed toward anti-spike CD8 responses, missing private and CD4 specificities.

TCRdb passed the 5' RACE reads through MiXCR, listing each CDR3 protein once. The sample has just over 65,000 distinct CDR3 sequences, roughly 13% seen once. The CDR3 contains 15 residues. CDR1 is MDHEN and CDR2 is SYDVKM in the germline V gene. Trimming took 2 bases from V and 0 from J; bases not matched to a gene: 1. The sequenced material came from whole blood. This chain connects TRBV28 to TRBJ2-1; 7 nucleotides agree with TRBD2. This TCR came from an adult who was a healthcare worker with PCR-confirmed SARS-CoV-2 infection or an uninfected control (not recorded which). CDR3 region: CASSLRTSSYNEQFF. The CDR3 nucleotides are TGTGCCAGCAGTTTAAGGACTAGCTCCTACAATGAGCAGTTCTTC.